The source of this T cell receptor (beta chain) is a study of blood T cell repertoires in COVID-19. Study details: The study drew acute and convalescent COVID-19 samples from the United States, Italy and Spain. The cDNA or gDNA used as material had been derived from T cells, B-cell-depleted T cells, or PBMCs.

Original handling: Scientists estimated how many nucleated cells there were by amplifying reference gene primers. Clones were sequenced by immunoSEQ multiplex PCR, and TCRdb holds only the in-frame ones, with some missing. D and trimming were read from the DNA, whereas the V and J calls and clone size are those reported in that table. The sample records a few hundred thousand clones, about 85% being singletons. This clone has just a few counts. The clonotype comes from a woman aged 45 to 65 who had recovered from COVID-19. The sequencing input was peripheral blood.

The CDR3 DNA is TGTGCCAGCAGTCAGGACAGTTCCAATCAGCCCCAGCATTTT. It is translated as CASSQDSSNQPQHF. The chain uses TRBV6-6 and TRBJ1-5; TRBD1 might be the D (6 bases). V was trimmed by 5 bases and J by 3 bases, leaving 11 bases between them. Germline loops: CDR1 MNHNY, CDR2 SVGAGI (reference sequence). The CDR3 runs to 14 residues.